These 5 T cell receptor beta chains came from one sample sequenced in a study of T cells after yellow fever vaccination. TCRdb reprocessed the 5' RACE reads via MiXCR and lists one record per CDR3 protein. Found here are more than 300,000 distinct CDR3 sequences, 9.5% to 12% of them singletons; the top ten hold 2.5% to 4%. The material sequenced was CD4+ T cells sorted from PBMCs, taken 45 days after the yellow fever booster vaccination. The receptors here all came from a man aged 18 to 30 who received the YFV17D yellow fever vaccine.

As DNA, the CDR3 is TGCGCCAGCAGCCAAGGTCGGGGGCGAGTCACTGAAGCTTTCTTT. This translates into CASSQGRGRVTEAFF. The gene calls are TRBV4-1 and TRBJ1-1; perhaps TRBD1 as D (6 bases). Germline CDR1 MGHRA, CDR2 YSYEKL. This CDR3 region has 15 residues. The V gene lost 1 base and the J gene lost 4 bases, with 13 bases spanning the gap.

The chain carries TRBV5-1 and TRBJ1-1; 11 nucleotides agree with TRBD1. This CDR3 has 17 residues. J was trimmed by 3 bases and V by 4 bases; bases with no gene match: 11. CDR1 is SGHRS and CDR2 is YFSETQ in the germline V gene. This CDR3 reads CASSTGQGAGWDTEAFF. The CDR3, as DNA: TGCGCCAGCAGCACCGGACAGGGGGCTGGTTGGGACACTGAAGCTTTCTTT.

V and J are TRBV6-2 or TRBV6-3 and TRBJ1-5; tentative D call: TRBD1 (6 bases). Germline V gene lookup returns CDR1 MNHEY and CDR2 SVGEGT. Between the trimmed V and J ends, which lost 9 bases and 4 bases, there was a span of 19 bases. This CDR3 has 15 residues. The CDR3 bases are TGTGCCAGTAACCCCGGGGGGCAGACTAATCAGCCCCAGCATTTT. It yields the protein CASNPGGQTNQPQHF.

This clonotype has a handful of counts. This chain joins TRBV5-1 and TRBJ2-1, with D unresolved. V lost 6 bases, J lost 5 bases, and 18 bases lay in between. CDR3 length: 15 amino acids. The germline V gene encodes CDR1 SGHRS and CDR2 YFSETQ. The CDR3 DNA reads TGCGCCAGCACTAGGGTACCCCGAACCCACAATGAGCAGTTCTTC. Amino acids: CASTRVPRTHNEQFF. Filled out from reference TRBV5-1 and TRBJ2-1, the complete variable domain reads KAGVTQTPRYLIKTRGQQVTLSCSPISGHRSVSWYQQTPGQGLQFLFEYFSETQRNKGNFPGRFSGRQFSNSRSEMNVSTLELGDSALYLCASTRVPRTHNEQFFGPGTRLTVL.

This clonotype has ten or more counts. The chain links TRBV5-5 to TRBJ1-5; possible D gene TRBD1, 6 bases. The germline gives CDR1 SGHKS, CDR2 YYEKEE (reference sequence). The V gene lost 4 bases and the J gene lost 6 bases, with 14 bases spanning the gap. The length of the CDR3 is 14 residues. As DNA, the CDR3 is TGTGCCAGCAGCGCGGAGGGGGGAGCTCAGCCCCAGCATTTT. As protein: CASSAEGGAQPQHF.